This T cell receptor beta chain was sequenced during a study of breast tumors, draining lymph nodes, adjacent tissues (dated by TCRdb to the mid-2010s). Regarding the research as a whole: In breast cancer patients, the study compared the TCR beta repertoires of tumor, adjacent nontumor tissue and axillary lymph nodes. In human breast cancer, the study set out to assess how tumor, surrounding tissue and draining lymph node repertoires relate to one another and whether T cells might be exchanged between them.

What the work shows at the level of the full study, not this receptor alone: Tumor and nontumor tissue repertoires were significantly more similar in luminal-like than in basal-like breast cancer. Tumor T-cell repertoires showed less diversity than lymph node repertoires and more diversity than nontumor tissue repertoires, and tumor T-cell repertoires showed preferential V and J gene usage. The data were considered consistent with the idea that most tumor T cells come from the lymph node and then expand in tumor tissue. The conclusion that tumor T cells originate in lymph nodes was presented as consistent with a hypothesis rather than as directly demonstrated.

Lymph node samples came from the axillary draining lymph nodes of breast cancer patients. For sequencing, an Illumina HiSeq 2000 was employed. Multiplex PCR amplification was used to build the TCR beta chain libraries. The amplified TCR beta chain products were analyzed by high-throughput sequencing. Using fastp trimming at Q25 and MiXCR clonotype assembly, TCRdb reanalyzed the public sequencing data and kept in-frame beta chains. Records with the same CDR3 protein are collapsed into one entry carrying the most frequent genes and DNA. Here the sample has tens of thousands of distinct CDR3 sequences; over 25% occur a single time. The ten top clones hold 8.1% of the sample. This clonotype was counted at least ten times. Its antigen is unknown. No base quality information exists; no much larger clone differs at one position. This receptor was identified in a female donor with breast cancer. Some clones in this sample may be carry-over from other donors' samples. Source material: axillary lymph node tissue.

The DNA is as follows: TGCAGTGCACCGGCAGCGGGAGCAGAGACCCAGTACTTC. This gives the protein CSAPAAGAETQYF. The V gene is TRBV20-1 and the J gene is TRBJ2-5; 8 bases in the junction line up with TRBD2. Taken from cysteine to phenylalanine, the CDR3 has 13 residues. The read is trimmed to its CDR3 DNA, 39 bases read in frame from base 1. After removal of 6 bases from V and 4 bases from J, the junction retains 7 bases not matched to a gene. The germline V gene (reference sequence) supplies CDR1 DFQATT and CDR2 SNEGSKA.